This T cell receptor (beta chain) came from a study of response to subunit inactivated influenza vaccine. This CDR3 has 14 residues. With 3 bases removed from V and 1 base from J, the gap between germline ends came to 9 bases. Germline V lookup: CDR1 SGDLS, CDR2 YYNGEE. As regards this clonotype: Its antigen is undetermined.

Whole-study results and caveats: After each seasonal influenza vaccination, few new T cells are recruited, the authors suggested.

TCRdb used MiXCR to reprocess the RT-PCR reads, holding one entry per CDR3 protein. The data show about 780,000 distinct CDR3 sequences, with less than 20% seen just once and 11% held by the top ten. The sequence was collected from a man in his fifties who received an inactivated influenza vaccine. The V call is TRBV9, the J call TRBJ2-3; D unresolved. Sequencing was performed on PBMCs from blood, taken roughly 5 days after vaccination. CDR3 nucleotides: TGTGCCAGCAGCGCCCAGTGGGGCACAGATACGCAGTATTTT. Translated, it gives CASSAQWGTDTQYF.